The 32 T cell receptor beta chains below come from one sample, sequenced in a study of early T cells in non-severe SARS-CoV-2 infection. TCRdb called the 5' RACE reads again in MiXCR, with one record for every CDR3 protein. The data contain 45,000 or so distinct CDR3 sequences, under 7.5% of them singletons. The specimen sequenced was whole blood. The source of these receptors is an adult who was a healthcare worker with PCR-confirmed SARS-CoV-2 infection or an uninfected control (not recorded which).

This clonotype occurred a few times. The rearrangement uses TRBV5-1 and TRBJ2-2; no definite D call. Deletions cut 6 bases from V and 3 bases from J, with 9 bases between. This CDR3 is built from 13 residues. Germline CDR1 and CDR2: SGHRS and YFSETQ. CDR3 bases: TGCGCCAGCAACCCGCTTTACACCGGGGAGCTGTTTTTT. Its translation: CASNPLYTGELFF. Supplemented by reference TRBV5-1 and TRBJ2-2, the full variable domain reads KAGVTQTPRYLIKTRGQQVTLSCSPISGHRSVSWYQQTPGQGLQFLFEYFSETQRNKGNFPGRFSGRQFSNSRSEMNVSTLELGDSALYLCASNPLYTGELFFGEGSRLTVL.

This clonotype was picked up many times. In DNA form, the CDR3 reads TGTGCCAGCAGCTTAGTTGAGGGGGAGTACAATGAGCAGTTCTTC. This gives the protein CASSLVEGEYNEQFF. The chain uses TRBV7-9 and TRBJ2-1; possible D gene TRBD1, 6 bases. Looked up from germline, CDR1 is SEHNR and CDR2 is FQNEAQ (reference sequence). This CDR3 has 15 residues. The ends were cut back, 1 base at V and 4 bases at J, with 11 bases in the middle.

The table lists this clonotype with many counts. The chain uses TRBV20-1 and TRBJ1-5; D is uncertain. From germline, CDR1 is DFQATT and CDR2 SNEGSKA (reference sequence). V lost 2 bases and J lost 0, with 8 bases in between. This CDR3 contains 14 residues. DNA of the CDR3: TGCAGTGCTAGAATCGGAAGTAGCAATCAGCCCCAGCATTTT. Translated: CSARIGSSNQPQHF.

The chain combines TRBV24-1 with TRBJ2-5; perhaps TRBD2 as D (5 bases). V shed 4 bases and J shed 4 bases, with 9 bases lying between them. This CDR3 region has 13 residues. CDR1 and CDR2 (germline): KGHDR, SFDVKD. CDR3 sequence reads: CATSETGLETQYF. CDR3 coding DNA: TGTGCCACCAGTGAAACGGGGTTAGAGACCCAGTACTTC.

This clonotype showed up just a few times. This chain uses TRBV27 with TRBJ2-3; the D gene is possibly TRBD1 (6 bases). V shed 5 bases and J shed 5 bases, with 11 bases lying between them. The germline CDR1 and CDR2 sequences are MNHEY and SMNVEV (reference sequence). The length of the CDR3 is 13 residues. CDR3 sequence reads: CASSVQGVDTQYF. In nucleotides, the CDR3 is TGTGCCAGCAGTGTACAGGGAGTAGATACGCAGTATTTT.

This rearrangement joins TRBV29-1 to TRBJ1-1; 8 bases line up with TRBD1. In germline, CDR1 is SQVTM, CDR2 ANQGSEA. J lost 6 bases, V lost 6 bases, and 6 bases had no gene match. The CDR3 totals 12 residues. Written as DNA, the CDR3 is TGCAGCGTCCGACAGGGGATGGCTGAAGCTTTCTTT. Translation gives CSVRQGMAEAFF.

The rearrangement uses TRBV4-2 and TRBJ1-2, with a possible D match to TRBD1 (5 bases). Trimming pared 0 bases from V and 3 bases from J, leaving 17 bases between. The CDR3 is 17 amino acids. The germline V gene encodes CDR1 LGHNA and CDR2 YNFKEQ. This CDR3 reads CASSQDIGDLGDYGYTF. The CDR3 DNA is TGTGCCAGCAGCCAAGATATAGGGGACCTAGGCGACTATGGCTACACCTTC.

The chain carries TRBV11-3 and TRBJ2-7; D call uncertain. V shed 2 bases and J shed 2 bases, with 13 bases lying between them. CDR3 length equals 15 residues. The germline V gene encodes CDR1 SGHNT and CDR2 YENEEA. CDR3 coding DNA: TGTGCCAGCAGCTTACAAGGGTCCGAGACCTACGAGCAGTACTTC. Protein sequence: CASSLQGSETYEQYF.

This clonotype was observed at least ten times. The chain employs TRBV19 and TRBJ1-5; maybe TRBD1 (5 bases). Between the trimmed V and J ends, which lost 5 bases and 3 bases, there was a span of 32 bases. CDR3 length equals 21 residues. Germline V lookup: CDR1 LNHDA, CDR2 SQIVND (reference sequence). The CDR3, as DNA: TGTGCCAGTAGTCCCCGACCTTGGGCGGGGGAACCTCGGATAGTCAATCAGCCCCAGCATTTT. This gives the protein CASSPRPWAGEPRIVNQPQHF.

Ten or more counts support this clonotype. The J gene is TRBJ2-5, the V gene TRBV2; D is perhaps TRBD2 (5 bases). With 4 bases removed from V and 2 bases from J, the gap between germline ends came to 8 bases. This CDR3 region has 13 residues. Germline CDR1 and CDR2: SNHLY and FYNNEI. The CDR3 is CASSGTVQETQYF. Written as DNA, the CDR3 is TGTGCCAGCAGTGGGACTGTTCAAGAGACCCAGTACTTC.

In its sample, this clonotype was seen many times. J is TRBJ2-2 and V is TRBV5-4; the match to TRBD2 covers 12 bases. Per the germline V gene, CDR1 is SGHNT and CDR2 is YYREEE (reference sequence). CDR3 length: 16 residues. V was clipped by 1 base and J by 5 bases; unmatched bases: 3. The CDR3 here is CASSLSLAGGTGELFF. In DNA, the CDR3 is TGTGCCAGCAGCTTGAGTCTAGCGGGAGGGACCGGGGAGCTGTTTTTT.

This clonotype has more than one count but fewer than ten. This chain links TRBV5-6 with TRBJ2-1; 10 positions match TRBD2. Germline assignment: CDR1 SGHDT and CDR2 YYEEEE. This CDR3 is built from 13 residues. The V and J ends lost 7 bases and 9 bases, in that order; junction bases with no gene match: 7. Here the CDR3 reads CASSGSGGLEQFF. The CDR3 DNA is TGTGCCAGCTCAGGTAGCGGGGGGCTTGAGCAGTTCTTC. Looking up the rest from reference TRBV5-6 and TRBJ2-1 gives the full variable domain: DAGVTQSPTHLIKTRGQQVTLRCSPKSGHDTVSWYQQALGQGPQFIFQYYEEEERQRGNFPDRFSGHQFPNYSSELNVNALLLGDSALYLCASSGSGGLEQFFGPGTRLTVL.

Many counts were recorded for this clonotype. The chain links TRBV6-2 or TRBV6-3 to TRBJ2-1, with D unclear. Trimming stripped 5 bases from V and 0 bases from J, with 8 bases between. The CDR3 length is 14 residues. The germline V gene has CDR1 MNHEY and CDR2 SVGEGT. CDR3 DNA sequence: TGTGCCAGCAGTCGTCTGAGCTCCTACAATGAGCAGTTCTTC. As protein: CASSRLSSYNEQFF.

This sequence joins TRBV28 and TRBJ1-2, with D uncertain. CDR3 length: 11 residues. Germline values: CDR1 MDHEN, CDR2 SYDVKM. The V end was cut by 2 bases, the J end by 8 bases, with 6 bases between. CDR3 DNA: TGTGCCAGCAGTTTACCCACAGGCTACACCTTC. This codes for CASSLPTGYTF.

This clonotype was counted only a few times. J is TRBJ1-4 and V is TRBV9; 7 bases are a match to TRBD1. V was pared by 2 bases and J by 3 bases, with 4 bases of the junction left unmatched. The CDR3 has 15 residues. CDR1 and CDR2 from the germline V gene are SGDLS and YYNGEE. For the CDR3, the DNA is TGTGCCAGCAGCGTGGGACAGACTGCTAATGAAAAACTGTTTTTT. Translation gives CASSVGQTANEKLFF. Based on the CDR3 plus reference TRBV9 and TRBJ1-4, the full variable domain is DSGVTQTPKHLITATGQRVTLRCSPRSGDLSVYWYQQSLDQGLQFLIQYYNGEERAKGNILERFSAQQFPDLHSELNLSSLELGDSALYFCASSVGQTANEKLFFGSGTQLSVL.

This clonotype turned up a few times. The CDR3 here is CASSGSSAAAYNEQFF. The CDR3 nucleotides are TGTGCCAGCAGCGGGTCCTCAGCGGCTGCCTACAATGAGCAGTTCTTC. The chain couples TRBV5-4 to TRBJ2-1; TRBD2 is a possible D gene (5 bases). CDR1 is SGHNT and CDR2 is YYREEE in the germline V gene (reference sequence). The length of the CDR3 is 16 residues. V lost 4 bases and J lost 2, with 16 bases in between.

The chain has TRBV7-9 and TRBJ1-1, with D possibly being TRBD1 (5 bases). The CDR3 length is 12 residues. CDR1 is SEHNR, CDR2 FQNEAQ, per germline (reference sequence). V gave up 4 bases and J gave up 4 bases, with 7 bases separating them. The CDR3 here is CASSWGSTEAFF. The CDR3 DNA reads as TGTGCCAGCAGCTGGGGCAGCACTGAAGCTTTCTTT.

This clonotype was seen repeatedly, ten times or more. This chain connects TRBV20-1 to TRBJ2-1; D is unclear. The CDR3 contains 13 residues. Per the germline V gene, CDR1 is DFQATT and CDR2 is SNEGSKA (reference sequence). Trimming pared 5 bases from V and 8 bases from J, leaving 16 bases between. DNA of the CDR3: TGCAGTGCTGTGAATGGCGGTATACATGAGCAGTTCTTC. Translating it yields CSAVNGGIHEQFF.

This clonotype has ten or more counts. The chain combines TRBV30 with TRBJ1-4; D unclear. CDR1 GTSNPN and CDR2 SVGIG come from the germline V gene (reference sequence). CDR3 size: 11 residues. V was cut by 3 bases and J by 10 bases, with 9 bases left in between. Written as DNA, the CDR3 is TGTGCCTGGAGATGGTCCCGAAAACTGTTTTTT. Its protein is CAWRWSRKLFF.

CDR3: CASSLAVETQYF. CDR3 sequence (DNA): TGTGCCAGCAGCTTAGCGGTAGAGACCCAGTACTTC. The chain recombines TRBV7-6 with TRBJ2-5; no firm D call. There are 12 residues in the CDR3. Germline V CDR1 and CDR2: SGHVS, FNYEAQ. The germline V and J ends were trimmed by 0 bases and 4 bases, with 3 bases remaining between them.

This clonotype has a single count. The chain carries TRBV24-1 and TRBJ2-1, with TRBD2 matching over 15 bases. Germline V gene sequence: CDR1 KGHDR, CDR2 SFDVKD. The CDR3 loop spans 13 amino acids. The V segment lost 9 bases and the J segment 8 bases; nucleotides outside the gene matches: 1. The CDR3 spells CATGLAGGHEQFF. In DNA form, the CDR3 reads TGTGCCACCGGACTAGCGGGGGGGCATGAGCAGTTCTTC.

This chain joins TRBV28 and TRBJ2-7; possibly TRBD1 for D (6 bases). The CDR3 has 14 amino acids. V was shortened by 6 bases and J by 0 bases, with 12 bases between the two germline ends. The germline CDR1 and CDR2 sequences are MDHEN and SYDVKM. This chain's CDR3 is CASSPTGSSYEQYF. CDR3 coding DNA: TGTGCCAGCAGCCCAACAGGGAGCTCCTACGAGCAGTACTTC.

The J gene is TRBJ1-6, the V gene TRBV7-2; a weak D match, TRBD1 (6 bases). This CDR3 region has 16 residues. The V gene lost 5 bases and the J gene lost 10 bases, with 21 bases spanning the gap. Germline V gene lookup returns CDR1 SGHTA and CDR2 FQGNSA. The chain's CDR3 is CASSQTGPSNGSPLHF. For the CDR3, the DNA is TGTGCCAGCAGCCAAACAGGGCCAAGTAATGGCTCACCCCTCCACTTT.

There are many counts of this clonotype. The chain combines TRBV19 with TRBJ1-2; D uncertain. CDR1 is LNHDA, CDR2 SQIVND, per germline (reference sequence). The CDR3 extends over 12 amino acids. Trimming removed 5 bases from V and 2 bases from J, with 6 bases in between. The DNA for the CDR3 is TGTGCCAGTAGTGCCCGGAACTATGGCTACACCTTC. It encodes CASSARNYGYTF. Looking up the rest from reference TRBV19 and TRBJ1-2 gives the full variable domain: DGGITQSPKYLFRKEGQNVTLSCEQNLNHDAMYWYRQDPGQGLRLIYYSQIVNDFQKGDIAEGYSVSREKKESFPLTVTSAQKNPTAFYLCASSARNYGYTFGSGTRLTVV.

This clonotype was observed a handful of times. This chain uses TRBV9 with TRBJ1-2; weak D call: TRBD1 (5 bases). V lost 4 bases and J lost 5, with 18 bases in between. Germline loops: CDR1 SGDLS, CDR2 YYNGEE. This CDR3 region has 15 residues. CDR3: CASSSRGGPPYGYTF. DNA of the CDR3: TGTGCCAGCAGCTCAAGGGGAGGTCCCCCTTATGGCTACACCTTC.

This clonotype was seen many times. The DNA of the CDR3 is TGTGCCAGTACTTTAAACCAGGCTGGGGCCAACGTCCTGACTTTC. This translates into CASTLNQAGANVLTF. The rearrangement links TRBV19 to TRBJ2-6; no firm D call. This CDR3 has 15 amino acids. Germline assignment: CDR1 LNHDA and CDR2 SQIVND (reference sequence). The V end was cut by 7 bases, the J end by 2 bases, with 12 bases between.

This clonotype came up a few times. This rearrangement joins TRBV2 to TRBJ1-2, with a weak D call TRBD1 (5 bases). This CDR3 region has 13 residues. Trimming removed 4 bases from V and 6 bases from J, with 12 bases in between. The germline V gene encodes CDR1 SNHLY and CDR2 FYNNEI. The CDR3 sequence: CASSVGDWDGYTF. DNA for the CDR3: TGTGCCAGCAGTGTTGGGGACTGGGATGGCTACACCTTC.

This clonotype was found many times. The rearrangement links TRBV4-3 to TRBJ1-1; D might be TRBD1 (5 bases). The CDR3 runs to 14 residues. Trimming cost V 4 bases and J 6 bases, with 15 bases left between them. Germline V gene lookup returns CDR1 LGHNA and CDR2 YSLEER. CDR3 amino acids: CASSRGQGESEAFF. In DNA form, the CDR3 reads TGCGCCAGCAGCCGCGGGCAGGGAGAATCTGAAGCTTTCTTT.

This clonotype has more than one count but fewer than ten. V usage is TRBV18 and J usage is TRBJ2-3; D remains unclear. Trimming shortened V by 6 bases and J by 2 bases, and 9 bases separated the two germline ends. This CDR3 is 13 amino acids long. Germline-derived CDR1 and CDR2 are KGHSH and LQKENI. CDR3 loop: CASSPISTDTQYF. The CDR3 bases are TGTGCCAGCTCCCCGATTTCCACAGATACGCAGTATTTT.

This clonotype was seen at least ten times. The chain has TRBV7-2 and TRBJ1-2, with D perhaps TRBD1 (5 bases). The V end lost 2 bases, the J end lost 3 bases, and 7 bases lay between the germline ends. Germline V CDR1 and CDR2: SGHTA, FQGNSA. CDR3 length: 13 residues. CDR3 sequence (DNA): TGTGCCAGCAGCTTACAGGGCTACTATGGCTACACCTTC. Translating it yields CASSLQGYYGYTF.

This clonotype was detected many times. The V call is TRBV28, the J call TRBJ2-1; D call uncertain. Germline V gene data show CDR1 as MDHEN and CDR2 as SYDVKM. With 6 bases removed from V and 0 bases from J, the gap between germline ends came to 9 bases. There are 14 residues in the CDR3. The CDR3 loop reads CASRYTSSYNEQFF. The CDR3, as DNA: TGTGCCAGCAGATACACGAGCTCCTACAATGAGCAGTTCTTC.

The chain is built from TRBV4-1 and TRBJ2-7, with D unclear. Trimming shortened V by 0 bases and J by 7 bases, and 10 bases separated the two germline ends. The CDR3 consists of 13 residues. CDR1 MGHRA and CDR2 YSYEKL come from the germline V gene. The CDR3 coding sequence is TGCGCCAGCAGCCAAGACATGAGGAGTGAGCAGTACTTC. As protein: CASSQDMRSEQYF.